This T cell receptor beta chain was retrieved from a study of blood T cell repertoires in COVID-19. On the study more broadly: T cells, B-cell-depleted T cells, or PBMCs provided the cDNA or gDNA that served as material.

In the original workflow: The authors estimated nucleated cell counts from reference gene primer amplification. Profiled with immunoSEQ multiplex PCR; TCRdb holds only in-frame clones, not every one. V and J calls plus clone size are reproduced from that table; the DNA served to infer D and trimming. The sample contains about 280,000 clones, roughly 87% of which appear only once. The participants were between about 18 and 95 years old and came from under 25 US areas. Cohorts were based on clinical histories the participants reported. This CDR3 region has 15 residues. Germline loops: CDR1 SGDLS, CDR2 YYNGEE. The V segment lost 0 bases and the J segment 4 bases; nucleotides outside the gene matches: 4.

The chain employs TRBV9 and TRBJ1-2; TRBD1 agrees at 9 bases. This receptor was identified in a woman aged 25 to 45 who had recovered from COVID-19. The sample was PBMCs or T cells enriched from blood (not recorded which). This CDR3 is CASSVATGGAYGYTF. The CDR3 DNA reads as TGTGCCAGCAGCGTAGCAACAGGGGGCGCCTATGGCTACACCTTC. The full variable domain, completed using reference TRBV9 and TRBJ1-2, is DSGVTQTPKHLITATGQRVTLRCSPRSGDLSVYWYQQSLDQGLQFLIQYYNGEERAKGNILERFSAQQFPDLHSELNLSSLELGDSALYFCASSVATGGAYGYTFGSGTRLTVV.